One and the same sample provided the 13 T cell receptor beta chains below, sequenced in a study of blood T cell repertoires in COVID-19 (dated by TCRdb to 2018 to 2021). The library was prepared using the immunoSEQ multiplex PCR assay. The table was pulled from immuneACCESS by TCRdb, which kept in-frame rearrangements only. Such tables lose some clones; where checked, under half of the loss comes from unresolved V genes, and the rest has no known cause. This sample comprises roughly 80,000 clones, roughly four fifths of them detected only once. Clones ranked in the top ten supply 21% of the sample. Source material: peripheral blood. Every receptor here comes from a human donor in a cohort sampled during active COVID-19.

The V gene is TRBV18, the J gene TRBJ2-3, with D maybe TRBD1 (5 bases). The ends were cut back, 5 bases at V and 3 bases at J, with 9 bases in the middle. The CDR3 has 13 residues. Germline V gives CDR1 KGHSH, CDR2 LQKENI. CDR3 bases: TGTGCCAGCTCATTCAGACAGACAGATACGCAGTATTTT. The encoded protein is CASSFRQTDTQYF. Full variable domain (outside the CDR3, taken from reference TRBV18 and TRBJ2-3): NAGVMQNPRHLVRRRGQEARLRCSPMKGHSHVYWYRQLPEEGLKFMVYLQKENIIDESGMPKERFSAEFPKEGPSILRIQQVVRGDSAAYFCASSFRQTDTQYFGPGTRLTVL.

The chain recombines TRBV11-3 with TRBJ2-5, with 7 nucleotides matching TRBD2. The V and J ends lost 5 bases and 5 bases, in that order; junction bases with no gene match: 8. From germline, CDR1 is SGHNT and CDR2 YENEEA. The CDR3 is made up of 14 amino acids. CDR3 amino acids: CASSPGPGGETQYF. The CDR3 DNA reads as TGTGCCAGCAGCCCTGGACCCGGGGGGGAGACCCAGTACTTC.

This chain joins TRBV5-1 and TRBJ2-3, with TRBD2 identical over 10 bases. Looked up from germline, CDR1 is SGHRS and CDR2 is YFSETQ. The CDR3 runs to 17 residues. The junction had 9 bases not matched to a gene; V was cut back by 1 base and J by 4 bases. The CDR3 bases are TGCGCCAGCAGCTTGTTTGGTAGCGGGGGGTCGGCAGATACGCAGTATTTT. Protein: CASSLFGSGGSADTQYF.

The CDR3 DNA reads TGCGCCAGCAGCCCCTCCGGGGGGGGGCTATACACCGGGGAGCTGTTTTTT. It yields the protein CASSPSGGGLYTGELFF. V gene TRBV4-1 combines with J gene TRBJ2-2; 8 nucleotides agree with TRBD2. CDR3 length: 17 residues. Germline V gives CDR1 MGHRA, CDR2 YSYEKL. The junction had 10 bases not matched to a gene; V was cut back by 4 bases and J by 3 bases.

This clone occurred a few times. CDR3 in DNA: TGTGCCAGCTCTGGGGCAGCAACCAATGAGCAGTTCTTC. Its translation is CASSGAATNEQFF. The chain recombines TRBV6-4 with TRBJ2-1, with D perhaps matching TRBD1 (5 bases). Trimming took 8 bases from V and 6 from J, leaving 14 bases between them. The CDR3 has 13 amino acids. Germline-derived CDR1 and CDR2 are MRHNA and SNTAGT.

The chain carries TRBV5-4 and TRBJ2-2, with 14 bases fitting TRBD2. Germline V gene lookup returns CDR1 SGHNT and CDR2 YYREEE (reference sequence). The CDR3 covers 17 residues. The trim removed 4 bases at V and 5 bases at J, leaving 7 bases unmatched. The CDR3 sequence: CASSPTSGGALTGELFF. CDR3 bases: TGTGCCAGCAGCCCGACTAGCGGGGGGGCACTGACCGGGGAGCTGTTTTTT. The full variable domain, in which reference TRBV5-4 and TRBJ2-2 provide the parts outside the CDR3, is ETGVTQSPTHLIKTRGQQVTLRCSSQSGHNTVSWYQQALGQGPQFIFQYYREEENGRGNFPPRFSGLQFPNYSSELNVNALELDDSALYLCASSPTSGGALTGELFFGEGSRLTVL.

This clone was found once. Written as DNA, the CDR3 is TGTGCCACCAGTGATATAGCGGGGCTGTACAATGAGCAGTTCTTC. This sequence encodes CATSDIAGLYNEQFF. J is TRBJ2-1 and V is TRBV24-1, with 8 bases lining up with TRBD2. The CDR3 sequence is 15 residues long. Germline trimming cut 3 bases from V and 4 bases from J; bases unmatched to any gene: 4. The V gene's germline CDR1 is KGHDR and CDR2 SFDVKD.

The table lists this clone with a count of one. The gene calls are TRBV11-2 and TRBJ2-7; no clear D gene. Between the trimmed V and J ends, which lost 5 bases and 3 bases, there was a span of 8 bases. The CDR3 extends over 12 amino acids. Germline CDR1 reads SGHAT; CDR2 reads FQNNGV. The CDR3 is CASSPQFYEQYF. CDR3 nucleotide sequence: TGTGCCAGCAGCCCCCAGTTCTACGAGCAGTACTTC.

The rearrangement links TRBV5-1 to TRBJ2-6; tentative D call: TRBD1 (7 bases). Per germline, CDR1 SGHRS and CDR2 YFSETQ. The V and J ends lost 7 bases and 4 bases respectively, with 18 bases between them. This CDR3 has 16 residues. The chain's CDR3 is CASREEGAVGANVLTF. For the CDR3, the DNA is TGCGCCAGCCGCGAGGAGGGGGCGGTAGGGGCCAACGTCCTGACTTTC.

This clone showed up just once. The chain uses TRBV27 and TRBJ2-1; 9 bases align to TRBD2. Germline lookup yields CDR1 MNHEY and CDR2 SMNVEV (reference sequence). This CDR3 region has 17 residues. The J segment lost 0 bases and the V segment lost 1 base, leaving 4 bases of the junction unmatched. CDR3 region: CASSLWDSGSSYNEQFF. DNA for the CDR3: TGTGCCAGCAGTTTATGGGATAGCGGGAGCTCCTACAATGAGCAGTTCTTC.

The chain carries TRBV5-5 and TRBJ1-2, with 9 positions matching TRBD1. Germline values: CDR1 SGHKS, CDR2 YYEKEE (reference sequence). The V segment lost 1 base and the J segment 2 bases; nucleotides outside the gene matches: 3. This CDR3 region has 15 residues. CDR3 nucleotide sequence: TGTGCCAGCAGCTTGTCTGGGACAGGGAACTATGGCTACACCTTC. Encoded protein: CASSLSGTGNYGYTF.

The chain links TRBV11-2 to TRBJ2-7, with D possibly TRBD2 on 6 matching bases. Germline loops: CDR1 SGHAT, CDR2 FQNNGV. V lost 1 base and J 5 bases, leaving 21 bases between the germline ends. The CDR3 runs to 17 residues. The CDR3, as DNA: TGTGCCAGCAGCTTAGTTGGTTCCGGGAGTCGGTGGGACGAGCAGTACTTC. This codes for CASSLVGSGSRWDEQYF.

The chain employs TRBV11-2 and TRBJ1-6; D uncertain. CDR3 length: 15 amino acids. Looked up from germline, CDR1 is SGHAT and CDR2 is FQNNGV. Trimming shortened V by 5 bases and J by 2 bases, and 10 bases separated the two germline ends. The CDR3 DNA reads TGTGCCAGCAGCCTCATAATAGCCTATAATTCACCCCTCCACTTT. It encodes CASSLIIAYNSPLHF. The full variable domain, in which reference TRBV11-2 and TRBJ1-6 provide the parts outside the CDR3, is EAGVAQSPRYKIIEKRQSVAFWCNPISGHATLYWYQQILGQGPKLLIQFQNNGVVDDSQLPKDRFSAERLKGVDSTLKIQPAKLEDSAVYLCASSLIIAYNSPLHFGNGTRLTVT.